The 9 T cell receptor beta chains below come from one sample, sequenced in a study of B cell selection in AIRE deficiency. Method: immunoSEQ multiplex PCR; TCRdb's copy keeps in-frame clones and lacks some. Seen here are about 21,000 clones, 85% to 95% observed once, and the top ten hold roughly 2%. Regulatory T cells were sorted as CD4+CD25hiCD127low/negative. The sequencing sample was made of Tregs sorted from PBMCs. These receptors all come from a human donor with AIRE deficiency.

The CDR3 DNA reads TGTGCCAGCAGCCTGTCAGGGAACTCCTACGAGCAGTACTTC. Amino acid sequence: CASSLSGNSYEQYF. The chain couples TRBV9 to TRBJ2-5, with D maybe TRBD1 (5 bases). The end of the DNA is better explained by TRBJ2-7, so the J call may be wrong. CDR1 and CDR2 from the germline V gene are SGDLS and YYNGEE. The CDR3 consists of 14 residues.

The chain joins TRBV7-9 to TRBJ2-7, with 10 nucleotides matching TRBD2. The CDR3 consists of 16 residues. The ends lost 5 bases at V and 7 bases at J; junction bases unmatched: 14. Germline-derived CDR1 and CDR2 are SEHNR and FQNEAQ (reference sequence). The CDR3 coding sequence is TGTGCCAGCAGCCCCCGGGGGACTAGCGACGAGAGGGAGCAGTACTTC. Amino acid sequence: CASSPRGTSDEREQYF. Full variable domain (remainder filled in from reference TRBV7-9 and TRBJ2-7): DTGVSQNPRHKITKRGQNVTFRCDPISEHNRLYWYRQTLGQGPEFLTYFQNEAQLEKSRLLSDRFSAERPKGSFSTLEIQRTEQGDSAMYLCASSPRGTSDEREQYFGPGTRLTVT.

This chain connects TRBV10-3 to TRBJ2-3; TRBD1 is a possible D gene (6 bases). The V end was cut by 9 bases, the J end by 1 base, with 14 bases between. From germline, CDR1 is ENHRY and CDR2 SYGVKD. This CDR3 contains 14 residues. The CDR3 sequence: CAIKGTSGTDTQYF. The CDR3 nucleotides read TGTGCCATAAAAGGGACATCTGGCACAGATACGCAGTATTTT.

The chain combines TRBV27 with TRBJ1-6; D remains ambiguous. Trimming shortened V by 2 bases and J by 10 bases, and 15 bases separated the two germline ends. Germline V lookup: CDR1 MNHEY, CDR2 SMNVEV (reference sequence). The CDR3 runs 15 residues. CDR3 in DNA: TGTGCCAGCAGTTTAATGGGGTATATGATGTCACCCCTCCACTTT. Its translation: CASSLMGYMMSPLHF.

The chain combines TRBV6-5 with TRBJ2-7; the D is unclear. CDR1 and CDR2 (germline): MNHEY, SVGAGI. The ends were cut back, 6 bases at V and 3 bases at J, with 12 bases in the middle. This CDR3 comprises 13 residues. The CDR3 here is CASSPLVVYEQYF. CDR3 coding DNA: TGTGCCAGCAGCCCTTTGGTTGTCTACGAGCAGTACTTC.

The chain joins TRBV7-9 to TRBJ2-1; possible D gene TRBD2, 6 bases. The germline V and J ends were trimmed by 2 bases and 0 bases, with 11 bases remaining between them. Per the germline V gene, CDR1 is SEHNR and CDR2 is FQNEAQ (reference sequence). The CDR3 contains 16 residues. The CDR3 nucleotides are TGTGCCAGCAGCTTATTAGTAGCGGTCTCCTACAATGAGCAGTTCTTC. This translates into CASSLLVAVSYNEQFF.

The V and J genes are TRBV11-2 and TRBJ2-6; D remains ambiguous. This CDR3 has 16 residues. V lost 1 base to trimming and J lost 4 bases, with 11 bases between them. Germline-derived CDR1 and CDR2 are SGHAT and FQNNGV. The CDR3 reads CASSLVLSTGANVLTF. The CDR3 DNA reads TGTGCCAGCAGCTTAGTCCTGTCGACCGGGGCCAACGTCCTGACTTTC. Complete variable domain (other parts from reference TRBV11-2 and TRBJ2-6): EAGVAQSPRYKIIEKRQSVAFWCNPISGHATLYWYQQILGQGPKLLIQFQNNGVVDDSQLPKDRFSAERLKGVDSTLKIQPAKLEDSAVYLCASSLVLSTGANVLTFGAGSRLTVL.

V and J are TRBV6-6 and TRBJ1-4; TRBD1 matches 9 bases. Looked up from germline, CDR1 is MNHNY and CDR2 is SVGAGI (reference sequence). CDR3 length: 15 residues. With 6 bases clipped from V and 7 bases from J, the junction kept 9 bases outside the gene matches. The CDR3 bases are TGTGCCAGCAGCCAACAGGGACAGGGAGTTGAAAAACTGTTTTTT. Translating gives CASSQQGQGVEKLFF.

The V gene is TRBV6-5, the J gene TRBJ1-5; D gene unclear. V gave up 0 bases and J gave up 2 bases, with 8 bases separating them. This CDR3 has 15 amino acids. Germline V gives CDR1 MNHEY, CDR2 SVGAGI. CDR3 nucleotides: TGTGCCAGCAGTTACTCGAAAAGGGGCAATCAGCCCCAGCATTTT. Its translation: CASSYSKRGNQPQHF.